The 25 T cell receptor beta chains below were found in one sample sequenced in a study of shared clonotypes between healthy human individuals. Sequencing used immunoSEQ multiplex PCR; TCRdb keeps in-frame clones, though not all of them. The repertoire has some 2.4 million clones, approximately 94% of them found once; the top ten carry about 0.38%. Sequencing was carried out using naive CD4+ T cells from PBMCs. Indicated subset: CD45RA+ positively selected. The receptor source for this set is a man aged 18-30 years in good health. Some clones in this sample may be carry-over from other donors' samples.

The chain joins TRBV4-2 to TRBJ2-3; 10 positions agree with TRBD2. Germline trimming cut 0 bases from V and 1 base from J; bases unmatched to any gene: 16. The CDR3 spans 21 residues. Germline V gene lookup returns CDR1 LGHNA and CDR2 YNFKEQ. Here the CDR3 DNA reads TGTGCCAGCAGCCAAGAAGTAATCGGGTCTAGCGGGAGTGGGGGCACAGATACGCAGTATTTT. Its translation is CASSQEVIGSSGSGGTDTQYF.

This sequence joins TRBV5-6 and TRBJ1-2; 7 nucleotides line up with TRBD1. V gave up 6 bases and J gave up 0 bases; unmatched junction bases: 5. The CDR3 runs 14 residues. CDR1 is SGHDT, CDR2 YYEEEE, per germline. CDR3 DNA sequence: TGTGCCAGCATCAGGACAGGTGCTAACTATGGCTACACCTTC. Amino acids: CASIRTGANYGYTF.

The gene calls are TRBV7-3 and TRBJ2-5; tentatively, D is TRBD1 (5 bases). The V and J ends lost 2 bases and 1 base respectively, with 8 bases between them. Germline-derived CDR1 and CDR2 are SGHTA and FQGTGA. CDR3 length: 14 residues. The CDR3 spells CASSLRQGQETQYF. The CDR3 region has the DNA TGTGCCAGCAGCTTACGGCAGGGCCAAGAGACCCAGTACTTC.

This clone was picked up one time. The same CDR3 is also encoded by other DNA sequences in this sample. This chain connects TRBV28 to TRBJ2-7, with TRBD2 as a possible D gene (6 bases). CDR1 and CDR2 from the germline V gene are MDHEN and SYDVKM. The CDR3 covers 13 residues. Trimming cost V 1 base and J 4 bases, with 8 bases left between them. The DNA of the CDR3 is TGTGCCAGCAGTTTATATGGGGGGTACGAGCAGTACTTC. Translated, it gives CASSLYGGYEQYF.

This rearrangement joins TRBV28 to TRBJ2-1, with D possibly being TRBD2 (6 bases). The CDR3 totals 15 residues. Germline V gene data show CDR1 as MDHEN and CDR2 as SYDVKM. Deletions cut 5 bases from V and 6 bases from J, with 17 bases between. The CDR3 loop is CASSRDWGVINEQFF. CDR3 DNA sequence: TGTGCCAGCAGTCGGGACTGGGGCGTCATCAATGAGCAGTTCTTC.

This rearrangement joins TRBV9 to TRBJ2-7; 8 nucleotides match TRBD2. CDR3 size: 15 residues. Germline lookup yields CDR1 SGDLS and CDR2 YYNGEE. V dropped 3 bases and J dropped 6; count of bases not matched to a gene: 11. The DNA of the CDR3 is TGTGCCAGCAGCGCTGGGGGACTAGGAGGTCGCGAGCAGTACTTC. The encoded protein is CASSAGGLGGREQYF.

This chain links TRBV30 with TRBJ2-7; D is unresolved. CDR1 is GTSNPN and CDR2 is SVGIG in the germline V gene (reference sequence). The CDR3 runs 12 residues. Trimming took 3 bases from V and 5 from J, leaving 11 bases between them. For the CDR3, the DNA is TGTGCCTGGAGCCGGTTTGGGAACGAGCAGTACTTC. The encoded protein is CAWSRFGNEQYF.

The V and J genes are TRBV5-1 and TRBJ1-1; no firm D call. CDR1 and CDR2 from the germline V gene are SGHRS and YFSETQ. Trimming left V 4 bases short and J 2 bases short, with 18 bases between. CDR3 length equals 16 residues. CDR3 residues: CASSPGNGMVNTEAFF. Written as DNA, the CDR3 is TGCGCCAGCAGCCCCGGTAACGGGATGGTTAACACTGAAGCTTTCTTT. Complete variable domain (other parts from reference TRBV5-1 and TRBJ1-1): KAGVTQTPRYLIKTRGQQVTLSCSPISGHRSVSWYQQTPGQGLQFLFEYFSETQRNKGNFPGRFSGRQFSNSRSEMNVSTLELGDSALYLCASSPGNGMVNTEAFFGQGTRLTVV.

The chain has TRBV5-1 and TRBJ2-2, with a tentative D call TRBD2 (5 bases). The CDR3 is 16 residues long. The ends were cut back, 1 base at V and 7 bases at J, with 17 bases in the middle. CDR1 is SGHRS and CDR2 is YFSETQ in the germline V gene. The CDR3 sequence: CASSLLRHTRDGELFF. DNA for the CDR3: TGCGCCAGCAGCTTGCTCCGACACACTAGGGACGGGGAGCTGTTTTTT.

The chain combines TRBV7-3 with TRBJ2-2, with 8 bases matching TRBD2. The V segment lost 2 bases and the J segment 7 bases; nucleotides outside the gene matches: 9. Looked up from germline, CDR1 is SGHTA and CDR2 is FQGTGA. The CDR3 extends over 16 amino acids. Here the CDR3 reads CASSLLGSGKGGELFF. CDR3 nucleotides: TGTGCCAGCAGCTTACTCGGTAGCGGGAAGGGCGGGGAGCTGTTTTTT.

This clone was observed a single time. The chain has TRBV7-3 and TRBJ2-3, with 9 bases matching TRBD2. Germline V CDR1 and CDR2: SGHTA, FQGTGA. Trimming cost V 2 bases and J 4 bases; bases outside gene matches: 4. The CDR3 is 15 residues long. The DNA of the CDR3 is TGTGCCAGCAGCTTATTACTAGCGGGCGCAGATACGCAGTATTTT. Translated, it gives CASSLLLAGADTQYF.

The chain uses TRBV28 and TRBJ2-1; the D gene is possibly TRBD2 (5 bases). The CDR3 covers 14 residues. V dropped 6 bases and J dropped 5 bases, with 14 bases sitting between them. From germline, CDR1 is MDHEN and CDR2 SYDVKM. CDR3 residues: CASRSGELHNEQFF. DNA for the CDR3: TGTGCCAGCAGGTCTGGGGAGCTCCACAATGAGCAGTTCTTC.

This clone has a single count. The CDR3 spells CAWTDRYEQYF. CDR3 coding DNA: TGTGCCTGGACCGACAGGTACGAGCAGTACTTC. The chain uses TRBV30 and TRBJ2-7; D perhaps matches TRBD1 (6 bases). V was cut by 4 bases and J by 4 bases, with 8 bases left in between. Germline V gene sequence: CDR1 GTSNPN, CDR2 SVGIG (reference sequence). The CDR3 sequence is 11 residues long.

The chain uses TRBV2 and TRBJ2-2; D possibly matches TRBD1 or TRBD2 (5 bases each). V was cut by 5 bases and J by 7 bases, with 14 bases left in between. This CDR3 is built from 14 residues. CDR1 SNHLY and CDR2 FYNNEI come from the germline V gene. The CDR3 DNA is TGTGCCAGCAGTAACCGGGACCCCATCGGGGAGCTGTTTTTT. It yields the protein CASSNRDPIGELFF. Variable domain in full (rest from reference TRBV2 and TRBJ2-2): EPEVTQTPSHQVTQMGQEVILRCVPISNHLYFYWYRQILGQKVEFLVSFYNNEISEKSEIFDDQFSVERPDGSNFTLKIRSTKLEDSAMYFCASSNRDPIGELFFGEGSRLTVL.

Comment on this clone: Other nucleotide sequences from this sample produce the same CDR3. V is TRBV5-4 and J is TRBJ1-2; a weak D match, TRBD1 (5 bases). Germline CDR1 reads SGHNT; CDR2 reads YYREEE (reference sequence). V lost 0 bases to trimming and J lost 3 bases, with 9 bases between them. The CDR3 is made up of 14 amino acids. The CDR3 reads CASSLVGGDYGYTF. CDR3 coding DNA: TGTGCCAGCAGCTTGGTGGGAGGGGACTATGGCTACACCTTC. The complete variable domain, with remaining parts taken from reference TRBV5-4 and TRBJ1-2, reads ETGVTQSPTHLIKTRGQQVTLRCSSQSGHNTVSWYQQALGQGPQFIFQYYREEENGRGNFPPRFSGLQFPNYSSELNVNALELDDSALYLCASSLVGGDYGYTFGSGTRLTVV.

Comments on this clone: Other nucleotide sequences in the sample specify the same CDR3. The rearrangement joins TRBV5-1 to TRBJ2-3; TRBD1 matches 10 bases. This CDR3 contains 16 residues. Per the germline V gene, CDR1 is SGHRS and CDR2 is YFSETQ. V gave up 0 bases and J gave up 2 bases; unmatched junction bases: 3. In DNA, the CDR3 is TGCGCCAGCAGCTTGGGGGGACAGGGGAACACAGATACGCAGTATTTT. Protein sequence: CASSLGGQGNTDTQYF.

The chain combines TRBV28 with TRBJ1-2; 9 bases fit TRBD1. This CDR3 has 13 residues. V trimming: 6 bases; J trimming: 4 bases; junction bases outside the gene matches: 3. In germline, CDR1 is MDHEN, CDR2 SYDVKM. CDR3 sequence (DNA): TGTGCCAGCAGGCTGGACAGGGGCTATGGCTACACCTTC. Its translation is CASRLDRGYGYTF.

The genes are TRBV2 and TRBJ2-7; TRBD1 or TRBD2 may be the D gene (6 bases each). Per the germline V gene, CDR1 is SNHLY and CDR2 is FYNNEI. This CDR3 contains 14 residues. Deletions cut 7 bases from V and 3 bases from J, with 16 bases between. The CDR3 protein is CASKLGGDNYEQYF. Written as DNA, the CDR3 is TGTGCCAGCAAGTTGGGCGGGGACAACTACGAGCAGTACTTC.

As for this clone: The same CDR3 is also encoded by other DNA sequences in this sample. The chain joins TRBV9 to TRBJ2-3, with 8 bases that match TRBD2. Germline lookup yields CDR1 SGDLS and CDR2 YYNGEE. The CDR3 extends over 14 amino acids. V lost 2 bases, J lost 3 bases, and 2 bases stayed unmatched. The CDR3: CASSVGGRTDTQYF. The CDR3, as DNA: TGTGCCAGCAGCGTCGGCGGGAGGACAGATACGCAGTATTTT.

The chain has TRBV18 and TRBJ2-4, with 8 positions matching TRBD2. This CDR3 spans 14 amino acids. Germline loops: CDR1 KGHSH, CDR2 LQKENI. J was trimmed by 7 bases and V by 5 bases; bases with no gene match: 7. The CDR3 here is CASSTGLDGNIQYF. CDR3 nucleotides: TGTGCCAGCTCAACGGGACTAGACGGGAACATTCAGTACTTC.

The J gene is TRBJ1-2, the V gene TRBV4-2; TRBD1 aligns across 8 bases. The CDR3 is made up of 14 amino acids. With V trimmed by 3 bases and J by 3 bases, 3 bases remained unmatched. Germline V CDR1 and CDR2: LGHNA, YNFKEQ. The CDR3 reads CASSQDRVDYGYTF. The CDR3 DNA reads TGTGCCAGCAGCCAGGACAGGGTCGACTATGGCTACACCTTC.

This chain joins TRBV5-1 and TRBJ2-5, with D maybe TRBD1 (5 bases). Near its end, the DNA agrees better with TRBJ2-7, so the J call may be wrong. This CDR3 has 14 residues. The germline CDR1 and CDR2 sequences are SGHRS and YFSETQ. CDR3 amino acids: CASSLVPGSYEQYF. CDR3 sequence (DNA): TGCGCCAGCAGCCTTGTACCAGGGTCCTACGAGCAGTACTTC.

The rearrangement uses TRBV9 and TRBJ2-5; tentatively, D is TRBD1 or TRBD2 (6 bases each). The germline gives CDR1 SGDLS, CDR2 YYNGEE. The CDR3 runs to 17 residues. The germline V and J ends were trimmed by 3 bases and 4 bases, with 22 bases remaining between them. The CDR3 is CASSGGGPGAGRETQYF. The CDR3 DNA reads as TGTGCCAGCAGCGGAGGCGGACCGGGGGCAGGGCGAGAGACCCAGTACTTC.

The V gene is TRBV29-1, the J gene TRBJ2-7; D remains ambiguous. The CDR3 is made up of 9 amino acids. Deletions cut 7 bases from V and 3 bases from J, with 4 bases between. Germline V gives CDR1 SQVTM, CDR2 ANQGSEA. The CDR3 DNA reads as TGCAGCGGGAGCTACGAGCAGTACTTC. This codes for CSGSYEQYF.

V and J are TRBV5-4 and TRBJ2-3; the D gene is possibly TRBD2 (5 bases). The V gene's germline CDR1 is SGHNT and CDR2 YYREEE (reference sequence). The CDR3 covers 15 residues. Trimming removed 0 bases at V and 0 bases at J, with 8 bases between. The CDR3 loop is CASSLASKSTDTQYF. For the CDR3, the DNA is TGTGCCAGCAGCTTGGCTAGCAAAAGCACAGATACGCAGTATTTT. Full variable domain (rest looked up from reference TRBV5-4 and TRBJ2-3): ETGVTQSPTHLIKTRGQQVTLRCSSQSGHNTVSWYQQALGQGPQFIFQYYREEENGRGNFPPRFSGLQFPNYSSELNVNALELDDSALYLCASSLASKSTDTQYFGPGTRLTVL.